These T cell receptor beta chains were read from a single sample in a study of cytomegalovirus exposure and HLA in healthy donors. Assay: immunoSEQ multiplex PCR; the TCRdb copy retains only in-frame clones and omits some. Here the sample spans under 200,000 clones, about 76% being singletons. The specimen was PBMCs. The receptors were sampled from a woman under 30 in good health and CMV-seropositive. Both conserved end residues are part of each CDR3. D genes are given only for firm matches. Only some rows state a clone size, as once, few, many or a class for expanded clones.

CDR3 DNA: TGTGCCAGCTCACCACCGTCAGGGAACTACGAGCAGTACTTC
CDR3 protein: CASSPPSGNYEQYF
J gene: TRBJ2-7
CDR3 length: 14
D gene: NA
clone size: NA
V gene: TRBV18

CDR3 DNA: TGTGCCACCAGCAGAGCTTTGGGAGTGAATTCACCCCTCCACTTT
CDR3 protein: CATSRALGVNSPLHF
J gene: TRBJ1-6
CDR3 length: 15
D gene: NA
clone size: NA
V gene: TRBV15

CDR3 DNA: TGTGCCAGCAGTGAGCGGGCCCCGATTGCCTATGGCTACACCTTC
CDR3 protein: CASSERAPIAYGYTF
J gene: TRBJ1-2
CDR3 length: 15
D gene: NA
clone size: NA
V gene: TRBV6-6

CDR3 DNA: TGTGCCAGCAGTCAGGACAGGGACACAGATACGCAGTATTTT
CDR3 protein: CASSQDRDTDTQYF
J gene: TRBJ2-3
CDR3 length: 14
D gene: TRBD1
clone size: NA
V gene: TRBV6-4

CDR3 DNA: TGTGCCAGCGGGGTTCCGGGACAGGGGGCGAGGGAGCAGTACTTC
CDR3 protein: CASGVPGQGAREQYF
J gene: TRBJ2-7
CDR3 length: 15
D gene: TRBD1
clone size: NA
V gene: TRBV7-9

CDR3 DNA: TGCGCCAGCAGCTTGCTCCCCGGGATAAACACTGAAGCTTTCTTT
CDR3 protein: CASSLLPGINTEAFF
J gene: TRBJ1-1
CDR3 length: 15
D gene: NA
clone size: NA
V gene: TRBV5-1

CDR3 DNA: TGTGCCAGCAGCCCCACCCAGGGCCCTGGAAACACCATATATTTT
CDR3 protein: CASSPTQGPGNTIYF
J gene: TRBJ1-3
CDR3 length: 15
D gene: NA
clone size: few
V gene: TRBV11-2

CDR3 DNA: TGTGCCAGCAGACGGGACGGGGGGAACTATGGCTACACCTTC
CDR3 protein: CASRRDGGNYGYTF
J gene: TRBJ1-2
CDR3 length: 14
D gene: NA
clone size: NA
V gene: TRBV7-9

CDR3 DNA: TGTGCCTGGAAGGGTGACAGGGCTGAAGCTTTCTTT
CDR3 protein: CAWKGDRAEAFF
J gene: TRBJ1-1
CDR3 length: 12
D gene: TRBD1
clone size: NA
V gene: TRBV30

CDR3 DNA: TGTGCCAGCAGTGACTCAGAACAGGGGGGCTACACCTTC
CDR3 protein: CASSDSEQGGYTF
J gene: TRBJ1-2
CDR3 length: 13
D gene: TRBD1
clone size: few
V gene: TRBV6-1

CDR3 DNA: TGTGCCAGCAGACTGAACAGGGGGCTAAGCTATGGCTACACCTTC
CDR3 protein: CASRLNRGLSYGYTF
J gene: TRBJ1-2
CDR3 length: 15
D gene: TRBD1
clone size: NA
V gene: TRBV6-5

CDR3 DNA: TGTGCCAGCCACGCCACTCGGAACACCGGGGAGCTGTTTTTT
CDR3 protein: CASHATRNTGELFF
J gene: TRBJ2-2
CDR3 length: 14
D gene: NA
clone size: NA
V gene: TRBV28

CDR3 DNA: TGTGCCAGCAGCTTGTACAGTAGCAATCAGCCCCAGCATTTT
CDR3 protein: CASSLYSSNQPQHF
J gene: TRBJ1-5
CDR3 length: 14
D gene: NA
clone size: NA
V gene: TRBV5-6

CDR3 DNA: TGTGCCAGCAGACCGGGGGGGCTAGCCAAAAACATTCAGTACTTC
CDR3 protein: CASRPGGLAKNIQYF
J gene: TRBJ2-4
CDR3 length: 15
D gene: TRBD2
clone size: NA
V gene: TRBV5-5

CDR3 DNA: TGTGCCAGCAGCGTAGCCCCCAGCCAAGAGACCCAGTACTTC
CDR3 protein: CASSVAPSQETQYF
J gene: TRBJ2-5
CDR3 length: 14
D gene: NA
clone size: few
V gene: TRBV9

CDR3 DNA: TGTGCCATCAGTGAGTCGACAGGGATCACAGATACGCAGTATTTT
CDR3 protein: CAISESTGITDTQYF
J gene: TRBJ2-3
CDR3 length: 15
D gene: TRBD1
clone size: NA
V gene: TRBV10-3

CDR3 DNA: TGTGCCAGCTCACCCCGTCTAGCGTCTCAAGAGACCCAGTACTTC
CDR3 protein: CASSPRLASQETQYF
J gene: TRBJ2-5
CDR3 length: 15
D gene: NA
clone size: NA
V gene: TRBV18

CDR3 DNA: TGTGCCAGCAGTGCAAAGCGGGGGACCGACTACGAGCAGTACTTC
CDR3 protein: CASSAKRGTDYEQYF
J gene: TRBJ2-7
CDR3 length: 15
D gene: TRBD2
clone size: NA
V gene: TRBV6-1

CDR3 DNA: TGTGCCAGCAGTCCGGGGTATTCGAACTATGGCTACACCTTC
CDR3 protein: CASSPGYSNYGYTF
J gene: TRBJ1-2
CDR3 length: 14
D gene: NA
clone size: NA
V gene: TRBV2

CDR3 DNA: TGTGCCAGTAGTATCCGACAGGGGGGTCCCGGGGGCTATGAAGCTTTCTTT
CDR3 protein: CASSIRQGGPGGYEAFF
J gene: TRBJ1-1
CDR3 length: 17
D gene: TRBD1
clone size: NA
V gene: TRBV19

CDR3 DNA: TGTGCCAGCAGCTTATATGACAGTTACGAAGCTTTCTTT
CDR3 protein: CASSLYDSYEAFF
J gene: TRBJ1-1
CDR3 length: 13
D gene: NA
clone size: NA
V gene: TRBV13

CDR3 DNA: TGTGCCAGCCGACAGAGCTCCTACGAGCAGTACTTC
CDR3 protein: CASRQSSYEQYF
J gene: TRBJ2-7
CDR3 length: 12
D gene: NA
clone size: NA
V gene: TRBV6-4

CDR3 DNA: TGTGCCAGCGGACAGAGCAATCAGCCCCAGCATTTT
CDR3 protein: CASGQSNQPQHF
J gene: TRBJ1-5
CDR3 length: 12
D gene: NA
clone size: NA
V gene: TRBV19